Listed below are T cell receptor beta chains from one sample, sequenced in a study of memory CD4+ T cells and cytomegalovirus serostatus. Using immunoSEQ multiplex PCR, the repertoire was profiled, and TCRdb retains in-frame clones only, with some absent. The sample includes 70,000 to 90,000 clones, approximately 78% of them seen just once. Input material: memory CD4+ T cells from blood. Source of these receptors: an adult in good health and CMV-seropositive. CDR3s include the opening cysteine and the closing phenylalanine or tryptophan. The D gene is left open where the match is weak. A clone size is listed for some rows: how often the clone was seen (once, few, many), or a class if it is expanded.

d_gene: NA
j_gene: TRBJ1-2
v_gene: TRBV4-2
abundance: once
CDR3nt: TGTGCCAGCAGCCAAGAAGGGGAGTCCTATGGCTACACCTTC
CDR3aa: CASSQEGESYGYTF

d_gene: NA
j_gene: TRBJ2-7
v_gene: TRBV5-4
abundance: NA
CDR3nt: TGTGCCAGCAGCTTATCTGAGGGAGCCTACGAGCAGTACTTC
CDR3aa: CASSLSEGAYEQYF

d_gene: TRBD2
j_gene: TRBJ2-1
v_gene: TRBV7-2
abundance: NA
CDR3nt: TGTGCCAGCTATGCAGGACTAGCTGTCGATGAGCAGTTCTTC
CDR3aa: CASYAGLAVDEQFF

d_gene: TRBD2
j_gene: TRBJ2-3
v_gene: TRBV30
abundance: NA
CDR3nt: TGTGCCTGGAGTCCCCTAGCGGGAGGGCCGGGAACGCAGTATTTT
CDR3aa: CAWSPLAGGPGTQYF

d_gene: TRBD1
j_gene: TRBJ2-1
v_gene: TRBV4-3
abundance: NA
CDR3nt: TGCGCCAGCAGCCACGACAGGGGAGGATCCTACAATGAGCAGTTCTTC
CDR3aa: CASSHDRGGSYNEQFF

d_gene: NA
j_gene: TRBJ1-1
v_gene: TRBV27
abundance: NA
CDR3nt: TGTGCCAGCAGGAAGCTGAACACTGAAGCTTTCTTT
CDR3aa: CASRKLNTEAFF

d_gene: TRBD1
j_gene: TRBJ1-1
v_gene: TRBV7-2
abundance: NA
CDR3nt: TGTGCCAGCAGCCTGGACAGGGGAGAAGCTTTCTTT
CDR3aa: CASSLDRGEAFF

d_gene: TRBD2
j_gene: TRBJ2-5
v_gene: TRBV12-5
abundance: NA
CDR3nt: TGTGCTAGTGGCCGGGGACTATGGGAAGAGACCCAGTACTTC
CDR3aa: CASGRGLWEETQYF

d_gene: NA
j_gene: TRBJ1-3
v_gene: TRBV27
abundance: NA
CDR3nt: TGTGCCAGCAGTTTGGCGTGGGGAAACACCATATATTTT
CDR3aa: CASSLAWGNTIYF

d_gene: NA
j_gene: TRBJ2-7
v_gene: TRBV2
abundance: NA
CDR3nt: TGTGCCAGCAGTGGCGGTCAAACGCCAGGGGGGGAGCAGTACTTC
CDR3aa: CASSGGQTPGGEQYF

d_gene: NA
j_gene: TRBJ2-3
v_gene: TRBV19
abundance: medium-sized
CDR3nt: TGTGCCAGTAGTCCTGCCGCCTATACGCAGTATTTT
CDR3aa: CASSPAAYTQYF

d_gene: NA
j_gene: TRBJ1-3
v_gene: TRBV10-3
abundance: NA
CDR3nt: TGTGCCATCGCGGCAGGGGGAAACACCATATATTTT
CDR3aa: CAIAAGGNTIYF

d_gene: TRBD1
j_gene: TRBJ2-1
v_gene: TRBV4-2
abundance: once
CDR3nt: TGTGCCAGCAGCCAAGCTACAGGGGTTACCCCCAATGAGCAGTTCTTC
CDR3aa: CASSQATGVTPNEQFF

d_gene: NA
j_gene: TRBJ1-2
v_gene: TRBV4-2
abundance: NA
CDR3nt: TGTGCCACCCGCCGCGGCACCGGGGATAACTATGGCTACACCTTC
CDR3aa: CATRRGTGDNYGYTF

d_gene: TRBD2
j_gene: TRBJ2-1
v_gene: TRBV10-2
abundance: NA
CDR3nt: TGCGCCAGCAGAGGGTGGGAGGGCCTTGGTGAGCAGTTCTTC
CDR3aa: CASRGWEGLGEQFF

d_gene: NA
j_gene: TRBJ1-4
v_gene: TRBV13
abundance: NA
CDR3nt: TGTGCCAGCAGCCCCGGGCCAAGTGAAAAACTGTTTTTT
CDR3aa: CASSPGPSEKLFF

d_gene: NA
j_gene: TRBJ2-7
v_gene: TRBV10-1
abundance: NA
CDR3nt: TGCGCCAGCAGTGCGGGGTATGACTACGAGCAGTACTTC
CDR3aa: CASSAGYDYEQYF

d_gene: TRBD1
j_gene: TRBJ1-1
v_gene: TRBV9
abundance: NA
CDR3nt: TGTGCCAGCAACGCTTTGGGGACAGCGAACACTGAAGCTTTCTTT
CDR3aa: CASNALGTANTEAFF

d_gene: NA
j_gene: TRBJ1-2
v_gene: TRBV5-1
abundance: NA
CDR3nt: TGCGCCAGCAGCCGGACAAATACTAACTATGGCTACACCTTC
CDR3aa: CASSRTNTNYGYTF

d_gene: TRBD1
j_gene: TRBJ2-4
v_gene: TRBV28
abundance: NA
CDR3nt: TGTGCCAGCAGTTTGGGACAGGATTATGACAAAAACATTCAGTACTTC
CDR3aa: CASSLGQDYDKNIQYF

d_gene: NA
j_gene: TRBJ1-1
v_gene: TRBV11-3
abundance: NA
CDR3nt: TGTGCCAGCAGCTTACTGTGGAACACTGAAGCTTTCTTT
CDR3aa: CASSLLWNTEAFF

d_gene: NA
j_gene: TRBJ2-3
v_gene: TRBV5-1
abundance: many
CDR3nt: TGCGCCAGCAGCTTGGACGGTACAGATACGCAGTATTTT
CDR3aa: CASSLDGTDTQYF

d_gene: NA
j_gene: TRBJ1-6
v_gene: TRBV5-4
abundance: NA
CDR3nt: TGTGCCAGCAGCCTCAAGGGACTCTATAATTCACCCCTCCACTTT
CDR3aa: CASSLKGLYNSPLHF

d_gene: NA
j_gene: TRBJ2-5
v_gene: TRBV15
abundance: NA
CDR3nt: TGTGCCACCAGCAGGTCTGGGGGTGAGACCCAGTACTTC
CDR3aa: CATSRSGGETQYF

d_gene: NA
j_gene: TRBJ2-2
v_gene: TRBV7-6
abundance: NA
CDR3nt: TGTGCCAGCAGCTTAGTACACCCGAGAGGCGGGGAGCTGTTTTTT
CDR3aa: CASSLVHPRGGELFF

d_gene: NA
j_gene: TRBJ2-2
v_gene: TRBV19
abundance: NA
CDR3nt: TGTGCCAGCGATGGTTGGGGGGAGCTGTTTTTT
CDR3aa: CASDGWGELFF

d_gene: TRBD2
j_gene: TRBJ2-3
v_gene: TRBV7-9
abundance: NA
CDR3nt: TGTGCCAGCAGCTATGGACTAGCGGGAGGGGATACGCAGTATTTT
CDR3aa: CASSYGLAGGDTQYF

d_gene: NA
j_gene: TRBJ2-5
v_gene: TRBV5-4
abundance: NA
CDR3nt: TGTGCCAGCAGCTCGTCGACAGACCAAGAGACCCAGTACTTC
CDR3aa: CASSSSTDQETQYF

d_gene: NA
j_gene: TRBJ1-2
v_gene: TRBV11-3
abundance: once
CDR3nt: TGTGCCAGCAGCTTAGGGGGAGACCTTCGGGGCTACACCTTC
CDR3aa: CASSLGGDLRGYTF

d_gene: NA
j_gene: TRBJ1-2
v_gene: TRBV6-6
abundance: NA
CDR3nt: TGTGCCAGCAGTTACGGGGGGCATTATGGCTACACCTTC
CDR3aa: CASSYGGHYGYTF

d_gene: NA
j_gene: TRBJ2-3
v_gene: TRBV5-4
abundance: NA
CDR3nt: TGTGCCAGCAGCAAGGGTACAGATACGCAGTATTTT
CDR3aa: CASSKGTDTQYF

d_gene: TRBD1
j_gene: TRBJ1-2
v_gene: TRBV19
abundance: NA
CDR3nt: TGTGCCAGCAAACAGGGGGTCGGCTATGGCTACACCTTC
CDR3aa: CASKQGVGYGYTF

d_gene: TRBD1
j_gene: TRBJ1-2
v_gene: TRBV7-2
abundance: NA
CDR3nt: TGTGCCAGCAGCCACCGGGACAGGGTGGATGGCTACACCTTC
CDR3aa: CASSHRDRVDGYTF

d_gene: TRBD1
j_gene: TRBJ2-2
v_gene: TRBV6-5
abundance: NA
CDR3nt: TGTGCCAGCAGTTACTCCGGGACAGCTAACACCGGGGAGCTGTTTTTT
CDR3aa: CASSYSGTANTGELFF

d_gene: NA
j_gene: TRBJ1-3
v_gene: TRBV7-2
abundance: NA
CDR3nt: TGTGCCAGCAGCTTAGCGTCTGGGAGCGGAAACACCATATATTTT
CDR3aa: CASSLASGSGNTIYF

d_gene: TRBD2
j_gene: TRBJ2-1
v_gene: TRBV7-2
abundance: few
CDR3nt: TGTGCCAGCAGCTTAGCGCGGGGCGGGAGGGCTATCCATGAGCAGTTCTTC
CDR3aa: CASSLARGGRAIHEQFF

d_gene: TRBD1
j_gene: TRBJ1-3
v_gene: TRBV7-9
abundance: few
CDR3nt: TGTGCCAGCACCTCCCGTAACAGGGGCTCTGGAAACACCATATATTTT
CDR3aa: CASTSRNRGSGNTIYF

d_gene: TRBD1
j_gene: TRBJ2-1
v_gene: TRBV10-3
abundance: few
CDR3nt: TGTGCCACCCAGGGGGACCCGTCCAATGAGCAGTTCTTC
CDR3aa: CATQGDPSNEQFF

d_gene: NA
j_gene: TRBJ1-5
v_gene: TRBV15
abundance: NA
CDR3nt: TGTGCCACCAGCAGAGATAAGCCAGAAAATCAGCCCCAGCATTTT
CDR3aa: CATSRDKPENQPQHF

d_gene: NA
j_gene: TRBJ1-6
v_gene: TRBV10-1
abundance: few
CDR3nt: TGCGCCAGCAGTGAGGCATCCGGCTCAGGAGCCCTCCACTTT
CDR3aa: CASSEASGSGALHF

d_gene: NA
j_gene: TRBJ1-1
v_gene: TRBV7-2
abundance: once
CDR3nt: TGTGCCAGCAGCCCTTTGGAGGGTTCGAACACTGAAGCTTTCTTT
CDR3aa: CASSPLEGSNTEAFF

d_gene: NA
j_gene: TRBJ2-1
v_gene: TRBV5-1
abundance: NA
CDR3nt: TGCGCCAGCTCTCCCCCCCCCGGACGGTATGAGCAGTTCTTC
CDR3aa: CASSPPPGRYEQFF

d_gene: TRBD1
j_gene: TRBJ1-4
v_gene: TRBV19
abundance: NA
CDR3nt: TGTGCCAGTAGTATCGGACAGGGCGGGTCAACTGAAAAACTGTTTTTT
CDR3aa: CASSIGQGGSTEKLFF

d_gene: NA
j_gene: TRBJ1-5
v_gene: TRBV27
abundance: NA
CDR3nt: TGTGCCAGCAGGGAGGCTGGGCTAGGGTGGCAGCCCCAGCATTTT
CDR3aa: CASREAGLGWQPQHF

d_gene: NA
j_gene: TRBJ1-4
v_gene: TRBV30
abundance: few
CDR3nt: TGTGCCTGGGCGCTCCAACAGGGAGCCAAACTGTTTTTT
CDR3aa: CAWALQQGAKLFF

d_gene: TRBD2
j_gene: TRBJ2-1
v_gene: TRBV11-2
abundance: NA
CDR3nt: TGTGCCAGCAGCTTTTCGCCGGGAGGTACTGAGCAGTTCTTC
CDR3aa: CASSFSPGGTEQFF

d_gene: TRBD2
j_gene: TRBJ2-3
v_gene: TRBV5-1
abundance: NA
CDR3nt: TGCGCCAGCAGGAGCGGGGGGGGATTCCGCACAGATACGCAGTATTTT
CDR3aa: CASRSGGGFRTDTQYF

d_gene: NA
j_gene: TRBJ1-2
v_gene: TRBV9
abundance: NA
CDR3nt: TGTGCCAGCAGCGTAGCTACGGGGTTGAATGGCTACACCTTC
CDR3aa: CASSVATGLNGYTF

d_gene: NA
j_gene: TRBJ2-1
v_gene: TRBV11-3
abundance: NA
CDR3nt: TGTGCCAGCAGCTTACAAATTAGCGGCGATGAGCAGTTCTTC
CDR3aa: CASSLQISGDEQFF

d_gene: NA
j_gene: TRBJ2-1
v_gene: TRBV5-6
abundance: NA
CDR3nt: TGTGCCAGCAGCTATCGGGACACCCAGGAGTTCTTC
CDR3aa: CASSYRDTQEFF

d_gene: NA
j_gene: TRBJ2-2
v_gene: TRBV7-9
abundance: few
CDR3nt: TGTGCCAGCAGCTTAGAGGGCACCACCGGGGAGCTGTTTTTT
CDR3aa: CASSLEGTTGELFF